This T cell receptor beta chain came from a study of shared clonotypes between healthy human individuals. Looked up from germline, CDR1 is MDHEN and CDR2 is SYDVKM. CDR3 length: 17 amino acids. V gave up 2 bases and J gave up 8 bases; unmatched junction bases: 14. Using about 190 ng DNA, around 30,000 T cell genomes, the sorted-subset replicate PCRs were run. TCRdb's copy holds only in-frame clones and misses some; the assay was immunoSEQ multiplex PCR. The sample records just under 350,000 clones, around 79% being singletons. The TCR originated in a man in his thirties or forties in good health. The J gene is TRBJ2-4, the V gene TRBV28; 8 bases agree with TRBD2. The specimen sequenced was memory CD4+ T cells sorted from blood. Subset reported: CD45RA-negative fraction. In DNA form, the CDR3 reads TGTGCCAGCAGTTTACCCGGGACTAGATTGCATAAAGACATTCAGTACTTC. It is translated as CASSLPGTRLHKDIQYF.